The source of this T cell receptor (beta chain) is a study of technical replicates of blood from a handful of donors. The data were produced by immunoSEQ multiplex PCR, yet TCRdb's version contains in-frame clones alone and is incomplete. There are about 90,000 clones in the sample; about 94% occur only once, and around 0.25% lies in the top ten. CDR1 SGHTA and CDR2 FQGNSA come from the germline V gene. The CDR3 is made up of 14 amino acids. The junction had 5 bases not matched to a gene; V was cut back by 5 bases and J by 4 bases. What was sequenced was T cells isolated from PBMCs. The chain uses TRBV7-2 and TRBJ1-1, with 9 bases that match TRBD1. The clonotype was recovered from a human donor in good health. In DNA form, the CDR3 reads TGTGCCAGCAGCCCGACAGGGGGGATCACTGAAGCTTTCTTT. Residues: CASSPTGGITEAFF.